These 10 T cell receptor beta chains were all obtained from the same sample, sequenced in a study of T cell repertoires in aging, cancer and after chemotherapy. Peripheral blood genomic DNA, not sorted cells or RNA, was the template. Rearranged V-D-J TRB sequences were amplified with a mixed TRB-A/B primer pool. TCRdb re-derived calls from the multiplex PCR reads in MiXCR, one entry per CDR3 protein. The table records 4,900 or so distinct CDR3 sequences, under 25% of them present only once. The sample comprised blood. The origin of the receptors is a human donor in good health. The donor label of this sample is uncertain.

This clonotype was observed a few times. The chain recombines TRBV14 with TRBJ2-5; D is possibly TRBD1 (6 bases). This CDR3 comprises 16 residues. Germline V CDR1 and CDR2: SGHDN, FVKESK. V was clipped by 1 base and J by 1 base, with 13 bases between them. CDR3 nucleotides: TGTGCCAGCAGCCAAGCGCCACAGGGCTTCCAAGAGACCCAGTACTTC. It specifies CASSQAPQGFQETQYF.

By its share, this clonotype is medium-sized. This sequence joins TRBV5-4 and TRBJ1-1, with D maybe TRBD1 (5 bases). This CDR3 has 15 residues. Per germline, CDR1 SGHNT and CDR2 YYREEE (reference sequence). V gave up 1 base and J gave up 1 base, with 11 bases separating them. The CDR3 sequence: CASSLPGTGNTEAFF. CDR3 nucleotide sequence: TGTGCCAGCAGCTTGCCGGGGACGGGGAACACTGAAGCTTTCTTT.

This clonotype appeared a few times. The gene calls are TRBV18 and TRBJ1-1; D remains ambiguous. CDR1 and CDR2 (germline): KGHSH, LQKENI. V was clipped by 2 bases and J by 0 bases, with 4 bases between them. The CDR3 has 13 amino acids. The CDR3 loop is CASSPAMNTEAFF. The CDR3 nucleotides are TGTGCCAGCTCACCAGCAATGAACACTGAAGCTTTCTTT.

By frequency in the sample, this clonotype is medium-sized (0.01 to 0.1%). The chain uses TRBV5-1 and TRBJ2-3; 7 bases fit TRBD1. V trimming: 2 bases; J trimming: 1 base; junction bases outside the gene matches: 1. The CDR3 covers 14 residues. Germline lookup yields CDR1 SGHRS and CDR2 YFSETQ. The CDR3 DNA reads TGCGCCAGCAGCTTAGGGACAGGCACAGATACGCAGTATTTT. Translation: CASSLGTGTDTQYF.

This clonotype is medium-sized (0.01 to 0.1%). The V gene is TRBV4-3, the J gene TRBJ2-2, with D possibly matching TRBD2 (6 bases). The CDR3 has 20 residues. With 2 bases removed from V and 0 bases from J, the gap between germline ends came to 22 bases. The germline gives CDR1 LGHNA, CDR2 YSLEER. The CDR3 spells CASSQLKGGSPHANTGELFF. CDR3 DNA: TGCGCCAGCAGCCAACTAAAGGGAGGCAGTCCTCACGCGAACACCGGGGAGCTGTTTTTT.

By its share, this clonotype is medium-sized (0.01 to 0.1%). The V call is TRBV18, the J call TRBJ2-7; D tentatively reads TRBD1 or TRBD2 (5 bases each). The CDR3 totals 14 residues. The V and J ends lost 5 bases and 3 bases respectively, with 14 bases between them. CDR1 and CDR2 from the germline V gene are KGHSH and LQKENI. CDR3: CASSARDGGYEQYF. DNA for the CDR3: TGTGCCAGCTCAGCCCGGGACGGAGGCTACGAGCAGTACTTC. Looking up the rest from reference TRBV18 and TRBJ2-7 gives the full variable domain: NAGVMQNPRHLVRRRGQEARLRCSPMKGHSHVYWYRQLPEEGLKFMVYLQKENIIDESGMPKERFSAEFPKEGPSILRIQQVVRGDSAAYFCASSARDGGYEQYFGPGTRLTVT.

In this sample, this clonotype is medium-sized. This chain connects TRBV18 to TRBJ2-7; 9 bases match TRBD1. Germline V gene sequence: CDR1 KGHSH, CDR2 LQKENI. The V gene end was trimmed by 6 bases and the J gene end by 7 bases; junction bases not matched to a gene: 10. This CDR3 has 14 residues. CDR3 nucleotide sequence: TGTGCCAGCTCTCGAGGACAGGGGTATGAAGAGCAGTACTTC. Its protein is CASSRGQGYEEQYF.

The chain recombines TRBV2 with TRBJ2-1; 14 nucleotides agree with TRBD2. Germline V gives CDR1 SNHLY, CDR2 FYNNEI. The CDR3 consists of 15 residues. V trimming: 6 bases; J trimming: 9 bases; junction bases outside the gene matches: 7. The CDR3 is CASREGLAGVFEQFF. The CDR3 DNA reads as TGTGCCAGCAGGGAGGGACTAGCGGGGGTATTTGAGCAGTTCTTC.

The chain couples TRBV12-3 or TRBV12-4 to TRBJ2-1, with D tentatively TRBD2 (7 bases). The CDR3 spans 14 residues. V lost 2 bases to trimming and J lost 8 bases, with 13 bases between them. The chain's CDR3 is CASSLWGGLDEQFF. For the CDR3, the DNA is TGTGCCAGCAGTTTATGGGGGGGCCTCGATGAGCAGTTCTTC.

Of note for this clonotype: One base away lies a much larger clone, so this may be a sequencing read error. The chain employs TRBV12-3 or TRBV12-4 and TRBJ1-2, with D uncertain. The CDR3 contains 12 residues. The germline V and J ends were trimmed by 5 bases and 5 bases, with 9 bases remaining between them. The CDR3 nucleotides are TGTGCCAGCAGTGCCAGTAAATATGGCTACACCTTC. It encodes CASSASKYGYTF.